A single sample gave rise to the 25 T cell receptor beta chains below, sequenced in a study of cytomegalovirus exposure and HLA in healthy donors listed by TCRdb under 2017. The library was prepared using the immunoSEQ multiplex PCR assay. For the multiplex PCR, a mixture combining 60 forward primers for TCR Vbeta segments and 13 reverse primers for TCR Jbeta segments was used. The source is immuneACCESS, and TCRdb retained only in-frame sequences with V and J called. Part of the clones is not carried over; for the studies checked, unresolved V genes explain less than half of this, and the remainder is unexplained. The sample includes roughly 200,000 clones, with approximately 70% observed a single time. The ten largest clones capture about 2.8% of the sample. Sequencing was performed on PBMCs. The receptors here all came from a man aged 40-50 years in good health and CMV-seropositive.

This chain joins TRBV6-5 and TRBJ1-1; 7 bases align to TRBD1. The V gene's germline CDR1 is MNHEY and CDR2 SVGAGI. The CDR3 loop spans 15 amino acids. V lost 5 bases and J lost 1; bases outside the gene matches: 7. This CDR3 reads CASSHRGQRNTEAFF. As DNA, the CDR3 is TGTGCCAGCAGTCACAGGGGACAGAGGAACACTGAAGCTTTCTTT.

V is TRBV11-1 and J is TRBJ1-6; the D gene is possibly TRBD1 (5 bases). The germline V gene encodes CDR1 SGHAT and CDR2 FQDESV (reference sequence). The germline V and J ends were trimmed by 5 bases and 7 bases, with 15 bases remaining between them. This CDR3 is built from 15 residues. CDR3 amino acids: CASSHNRQGNSPLHF. In DNA form, the CDR3 reads TGTGCCAGCAGCCACAACAGGCAGGGAAATTCACCCCTCCACTTT.

A few counts support this clone. The genes are TRBV29-1 and TRBJ1-1; 8 bases match TRBD1. The CDR3 runs 12 residues. Germline CDR1 is SQVTM and CDR2 is ANQGSEA. J gave up 5 bases and V 6 bases, and 5 bases lay outside the gene matches. The CDR3 sequence: CSVPRTGTEAFF. In DNA, the CDR3 is TGCAGCGTCCCGAGGACAGGGACTGAAGCTTTCTTT.

Concerning this clone itself: At one end, the junction sequence differs from germline, possibly due to a read error. The chain combines TRBV7-9 with TRBJ1-2; tentative D call: TRBD1 (5 bases). The CDR3 has 14 amino acids. Germline CDR1 SEHNR, CDR2 FQNEAQ (reference sequence). The CDR3 coding sequence is TGTTCCAGCAGCTTAGACAGCCTCGCTGGTGGCTACACCTTC. This sequence encodes CSSSLDSLAGGYTF.

The chain employs TRBV6-5 and TRBJ1-1; tentatively, D is TRBD1 (6 bases). V lost 4 bases to trimming and J lost 4 bases, with 13 bases between them. The CDR3 extends over 14 amino acids. The germline gives CDR1 MNHEY, CDR2 SVGAGI. DNA of the CDR3: TGTGCCAGCAGTTCCACAGGGCTCGGCACTGAAGCTTTCTTT. The encoded protein is CASSSTGLGTEAFF.

The count of this clone is one. The chain links TRBV28 to TRBJ1-1, with D perhaps matching TRBD1 (6 bases). The CDR3 loop spans 14 amino acids. The V gene's germline CDR1 is MDHEN and CDR2 SYDVKM. V was shortened by 6 bases and J by 4 bases, with 15 bases between the two germline ends. The DNA of the CDR3 is TGTGCCAGCAGACTCCAGGGGCCGGGCACTGAAGCTTTCTTT. This gives the protein CASRLQGPGTEAFF.

The V call is TRBV2, the J call TRBJ2-7; D gene uncertain. This CDR3 has 14 amino acids. Trimming took off 6 bases at V and 4 bases at J, with 16 bases between the two ends. Germline CDR1 reads SNHLY; CDR2 reads FYNNEI. The chain's CDR3 is CASSHNRGGYEQYF. Here the CDR3 DNA reads TGTGCCAGCAGCCACAATCGTGGCGGATACGAGCAGTACTTC.

This chain links TRBV2 with TRBJ2-3, with D tentatively TRBD1 (6 bases). CDR3 length: 14 residues. Trimming took 11 bases from V and 2 from J, leaving 17 bases between them. CDR1 and CDR2 (germline): SNHLY, FYNNEI. CDR3: CAGSGQLNTDTQYF. As DNA, the CDR3 is TGTGCCGGATCGGGACAACTTAACACAGATACGCAGTATTTT.

Concerning this clone: Its ends do not fully match the called genes, so a read error is possible. CDR3 in DNA: TGTGCCAGCAGTTTGAACAGGATTAGCAATCAGCCCCGGCATTTT. Translating gives CASSLNRISNQPRHF. The V call is TRBV27, the J call TRBJ1-5; maybe TRBD1 (5 bases). Germline CDR1 and CDR2: MNHEY and SMNVEV (reference sequence). CDR3 length: 15 amino acids.

The rearrangement uses TRBV9 and TRBJ2-7; 7 bases are shared with TRBD2. V dropped 1 base and J dropped 5; count of bases not matched to a gene: 9. CDR1 SGDLS and CDR2 YYNGEE come from the germline V gene. This CDR3 spans 15 amino acids. DNA of the CDR3: TGTGCCAGCAGCGTATCCTGGGGGGGTCCCCACGAGCAGTACTTC. It specifies CASSVSWGGPHEQYF.

The chain couples TRBV5-1 to TRBJ1-4; TRBD1 agrees at 10 bases. This CDR3 spans 14 amino acids. Trimming removed 7 bases from V and 8 bases from J; junction bases left unmatched: 8. From germline, CDR1 is SGHRS and CDR2 YFSETQ. Written as DNA, the CDR3 is TGCGCCAGCGGCCGCCGGGACAGGGGAGAAAAACTGTTTTTT. Protein: CASGRRDRGEKLFF.

The chain employs TRBV4-2 and TRBJ2-3, with 8 nucleotides matching TRBD2. The CDR3 has 18 amino acids. J was trimmed by 3 bases and V by 0 bases; bases with no gene match: 11. Looked up from germline, CDR1 is LGHNA and CDR2 is YNFKEQ. CDR3 loop: CASSQDGMGLGRTDTQYF. CDR3 coding DNA: TGTGCCAGCAGCCAAGATGGGATGGGACTAGGAAGGACAGATACGCAGTATTTT.

The chain has TRBV6-6 and TRBJ1-2, with 7 bases fitting TRBD1. With V trimmed by 2 bases and J by 11 bases, 5 bases remained unmatched. The germline V gene encodes CDR1 MNHNY and CDR2 SVGAGI (reference sequence). The CDR3 totals 12 residues. The CDR3 loop reads CASSYAQGEYTF. In nucleotides, the CDR3 is TGTGCCAGCAGTTACGCGCAGGGGGAGTACACCTTC.

This chain connects TRBV10-3 to TRBJ1-3; TRBD1 matches at 10 bases. V was pared by 6 bases and J by 0 bases, with 8 bases of the junction left unmatched. Germline V CDR1 and CDR2: ENHRY, SYGVKD. The CDR3 covers 17 residues. Written as DNA, the CDR3 is TGTGCCATCAGAGCTGGGACAGGGGATCCCTCTGGAAACACCATATATTTT. It encodes CAIRAGTGDPSGNTIYF.

The chain couples TRBV7-2 to TRBJ1-5; 9 bases map to TRBD1. This CDR3 spans 14 amino acids. V trimming: 2 bases; J trimming: 7 bases; junction bases outside the gene matches: 3. The germline V gene has CDR1 SGHTA and CDR2 FQGNSA. CDR3 amino acids: CASSLKGQGQPQHF. The DNA of the CDR3 is TGTGCCAGCAGCTTAAAGGGACAGGGCCAGCCCCAGCATTTT.

The sample holds a few counts of this clone. The chain couples TRBV6-1 to TRBJ2-3, with D tentatively TRBD1 (6 bases). The CDR3 totals 16 residues. Trimming cost V 1 base and J 0 bases, with 11 bases left between them. Germline V gene sequence: CDR1 MNHNS, CDR2 SASEGT. The CDR3 here is CASSEVLGGSTDTQYF. CDR3 sequence (DNA): TGTGCCAGCAGTGAAGTGTTAGGGGGAAGCACAGATACGCAGTATTTT.

This chain uses TRBV6-6 with TRBJ2-7; possible D gene TRBD1, 5 bases. The CDR3 consists of 14 residues. V lost 7 bases, J lost 5 bases, and 18 bases lay in between. Germline V gene lookup returns CDR1 MNHNY and CDR2 SVGAGI (reference sequence). The CDR3 region has the DNA TGTGCCAGCACCCACTCCTCCCTAGGGGACGAGCAGTACTTC. This encodes CASTHSSLGDEQYF.

This sequence joins TRBV19 and TRBJ2-7; a weak D match, TRBD2 (7 bases). The CDR3 is made up of 15 amino acids. Trimming removed 1 base from V and 5 bases from J, with 15 bases in between. Germline CDR1 LNHDA, CDR2 SQIVND (reference sequence). CDR3 bases: TGTGCCAGTAGTATAGGAGGCGGGGAGGGGGACGAGCAGTACTTC. Protein: CASSIGGGEGDEQYF.

A few counts support this clone. The CDR3 nucleotides read TGTGCCAGCAGTGGGGGAGGGGGGGCACAAGAGACCCAGTACTTC. It encodes CASSGGGGAQETQYF. The gene calls are TRBV6-1 and TRBJ2-5; D might be TRBD2 (7 bases). With 4 bases removed from V and 2 bases from J, the gap between germline ends came to 14 bases. The CDR3 contains 15 residues. Germline loops: CDR1 MNHNS, CDR2 SASEGT.

This clone has just one count. One junction end does not reproduce the germline sequence, and a read error may be involved. This chain links TRBV4-1 with TRBJ2-3, with 9 bases that match TRBD2. The V gene's germline CDR1 is MGHRA and CDR2 YSYEKL. This CDR3 is built from 17 residues. CDR3 loop: CANSQEPSSGEADTQYF. The CDR3 DNA is TGCGCCAACAGCCAAGAACCGTCTAGCGGGGAGGCGGATACGCAGTATTTT.

This clone came up once. V gene TRBV7-9 combines with J gene TRBJ1-6, with unresolved D. Germline V gene data show CDR1 as SEHNR and CDR2 as FQNEAQ (reference sequence). Trimming removed 5 bases from V and 9 bases from J, with 17 bases in between. This CDR3 contains 15 residues. For the CDR3, the DNA is TGTGCCAGCAGCCCCTCGGTCAAAGGAGGTTCACCCCTCCACTTT. It is translated as CASSPSVKGGSPLHF.

On this clone itself: Relative to the germline gene, one junction end is altered; a read error may explain this. Other DNA sequences in this specimen translate into the identical CDR3. V is TRBV6-5 and J is TRBJ1-6; no definite D call. Germline lookup yields CDR1 MNHEY and CDR2 SVGAGI. CDR3 size: 15 residues. The CDR3 sequence: CASSYELSGSSPLHF. CDR3 sequence (DNA): TGCGCCAGCAGTTACGAATTATCCGGTAGTTCACCCCTCCACTTT.

The CDR3 DNA is TGTGCCAGCAGCCTCGGAAGAGGTGCCCCCTACGAGCAGTACTTC. This translates into CASSLGRGAPYEQYF. This chain joins TRBV5-8 and TRBJ2-7; D gene uncertain. The CDR3 has 15 amino acids. V was cut by 4 bases and J by 2 bases, with 16 bases left in between. CDR1 is SGHTS, CDR2 YDEGEE, per germline. Full variable domain (remainder filled in from reference TRBV5-8 and TRBJ2-7): EAGVTQSPTHLIKTRGQQATLRCSPISGHTSVYWYQQALGLGLQFLLWYDEGEERNRGNFPPRFSGRQFPNYSSELNVNALELEDSALYLCASSLGRGAPYEQYFGPGTRLTVT.

The chain recombines TRBV19 with TRBJ1-1, with no clear D. Trimming took off 5 bases at V and 5 bases at J, with 12 bases between the two ends. The CDR3 is made up of 13 amino acids. Per germline, CDR1 LNHDA and CDR2 SQIVND (reference sequence). The chain's CDR3 is CASSRGVRTEAFF. Here the CDR3 DNA reads TGTGCCAGTAGTCGAGGCGTTCGGACTGAAGCTTTCTTT.

This clone has a handful of counts. The CDR3 here is CASSGGTAIAAGYTF. CDR3 sequence (DNA): TGCGCCAGCAGTGGGGGGACAGCTATTGCGGCTGGCTACACCTTC. V gene TRBV10-2 combines with J gene TRBJ1-2, with TRBD1 identical over 7 bases. Germline V gene sequence: CDR1 WSHSY, CDR2 SAAADI. The CDR3 consists of 15 residues. V lost 4 bases to trimming and J lost 7 bases; unmatched junction nucleotides: 12.